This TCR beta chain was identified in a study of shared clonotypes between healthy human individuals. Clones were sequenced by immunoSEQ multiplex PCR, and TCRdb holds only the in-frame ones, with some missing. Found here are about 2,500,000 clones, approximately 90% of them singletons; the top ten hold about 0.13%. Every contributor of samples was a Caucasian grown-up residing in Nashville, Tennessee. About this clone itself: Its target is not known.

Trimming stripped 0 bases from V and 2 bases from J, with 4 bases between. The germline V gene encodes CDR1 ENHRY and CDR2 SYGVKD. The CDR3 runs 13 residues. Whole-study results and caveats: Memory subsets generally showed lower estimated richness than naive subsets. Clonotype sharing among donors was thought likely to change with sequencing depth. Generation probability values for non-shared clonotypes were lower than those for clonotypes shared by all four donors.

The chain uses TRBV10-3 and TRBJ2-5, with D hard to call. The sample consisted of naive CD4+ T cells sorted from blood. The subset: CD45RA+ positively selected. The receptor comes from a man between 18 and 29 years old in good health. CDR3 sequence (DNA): TGTGCCATCAGTGAGTCTGCTCAAGAGACCCAGTACTTC. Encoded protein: CAISESAQETQYF.